This T cell receptor beta chain was observed in a study of blood T cell repertoires in COVID-19. Study details: There were acute and convalescent COVID-19 samples, and they came from the United States, Italy and Spain. T cells, B-cell-depleted T cells, or PBMCs supplied cDNA or gDNA.

In the authors' methods: Amplified reference gene primers provided the basis for estimating nucleated cell counts. The method was immunoSEQ multiplex PCR; TCRdb's version includes in-frame clones alone and lacks a portion of them. V, J and clone size reflect that table, while D and trimming were determined from the DNA. The data hold about 120,000 clones, with just under 85% observed a single time. This clone was seen a single time. This sequence originates from a man between 65 and 85 years old with active or convalescent COVID-19. The material sequenced was peripheral blood.

For the CDR3, the DNA is TGCGCCAGCAGCCCGACAGGGGGGTATCAGCCCCAGCATTTT. Its protein product is CASSPTGGYQPQHF. The chain joins TRBV4-3 to TRBJ1-5, with 9 bases aligning to TRBD1. V was clipped by 4 bases and J by 5 bases; unmatched bases: 3. This CDR3 is 14 amino acids long. Germline V lookup: CDR1 LGHNA, CDR2 YSLEER.